This entry features one T cell receptor (beta chain) sequence. What it recognizes is unknown. Time point denoted: peak reinfection, 3 to 8 weeks after reinfection detection. Sorted cells were sequenced directly ex vivo without any in vitro expansion. Donors were people who inject drugs in the Montreal HEPCO cohort. At all three reinfection time points, viable CD3+ CD8+ CD45RO- cells from two donors served as controls. TCRdb's copy holds only in-frame clones and misses some; the assay was immunoSEQ multiplex PCR. The sample consists of 40,000 to 45,000 clones, 70% to 90% of them appearing once. This sample stems from a study of memory CD8 T cells in hepatitis C reinfection. For the study at large: Peak reinfection sampling occurred 3 to 8 weeks after detected reinfection.

Study conclusions and caveats: Conclusions on public clonotypes and secondary clearance were not definitive with five donors.

This receptor was identified in a man younger than 35 with hepatitis C virus infection. Sequencing was carried out using naive CD8+ T cells sorted from blood.

This CDR3 reads CASSGAGYEQYF. CDR3 in DNA: TGTGCCAGTTCAGGGGCAGGGTACGAGCAGTACTTC. The rearrangement links TRBV7-9 to TRBJ2-7; D possibly corresponds to TRBD1 (6 bases). Germline CDR1 SEHNR, CDR2 FQNEAQ (reference sequence). The CDR3 is 12 amino acids. Deletions cut 9 bases from V and 4 bases from J, with 13 bases between.